Following are 3 T cell receptor beta chains from one sample sequenced in a study of T cells in Graves' hyperthyroidism and ophthalmopathy (dated by TCRdb to the late 2010s). The method behind the library was multiplex PCR. Sequencing relied on an Illumina HiSeq 2000. Amplification of TCR beta CDR3 regions was carried out from RNA transcripts. The TCR CDR3 was subjected to a first round of RT-PCR using the HTBI primer set and the Qiagen OneStep RT-PCR kit. TCRdb ran its own pipeline on the public reads, namely fastp trimming at Q25 and MiXCR clone calling, and kept in-frame beta chains. Rows merge per CDR3 protein into single entries with the most common DNA and genes. Within this sample are around 350,000 distinct CDR3 sequences, with approximately 20% of them counted one time only. Clones ranked in the top ten supply 3% to 4.5% of the sample. The specimen sequenced was blood. The source is a woman aged 18-29 years with Graves' hyperthyroidism.

This clonotype was picked up many times. The rearrangement links TRBV6-1 to TRBJ1-5; D remains unclear. The CDR3 covers 15 residues. Looked up from germline, CDR1 is MNHNS and CDR2 is SASEGT. Trimming cost V 1 base and J 7 bases, with 14 bases left between them. The CDR3 protein is CASSEDPGLGQPQHF. The DNA of the CDR3 is TGTGCCAGCAGTGAAGACCCAGGACTCGGACAGCCCCAGCATTTT.

In its sample, this clonotype was seen many times. This chain joins TRBV2 and TRBJ2-7, with unresolved D. The CDR3 length is 12 residues. CDR1 and CDR2 from the germline V gene are SNHLY and FYNNEI. Trimming removed 5 bases at V and 2 bases at J, with 7 bases between. CDR3 in amino acids: CASSRVTYEQYF. The CDR3 DNA follows: TGTGCCAGCAGTAGGGTCACCTACGAGCAGTACTTC.

At least ten counts were recorded for this clonotype. The chain employs TRBV11-2 and TRBJ1-1; no reliable D call. The V end lost 6 bases, the J end lost 1 base, and 9 bases lay between the germline ends. The CDR3 length is 13 residues. Germline V gene lookup returns CDR1 SGHAT and CDR2 FQNNGV. The CDR3 reads CASSFAPNTEAFF. The CDR3 DNA sequence: TGTGCCAGCAGTTTTGCCCCGAACACTGAAGCTTTCTTT.